The source of this T cell receptor (beta chain) is a study of T cells in Graves' hyperthyroidism and ophthalmopathy. The investigators amplified TCR beta CDR3 regions from RNA transcripts. TCR CDR3 underwent first-round RT-PCR with the HTBI primer set. Via MiXCR, TCRdb re-called the multiplex PCR reads, giving one row per CDR3 protein. Here the sample spans fewer than 800,000 distinct CDR3 sequences, around 15% being singletons. V lost 5 bases, J lost 7 bases, and 17 bases lay in between. Germline CDR1 and CDR2: SGHAT and FQNNGV. The CDR3 is 14 residues long. There are many counts of this clonotype. Its antigen is not identified. The study excluded patients with uncontrolled infection, other autoimmune disease, pregnancy or lactation. Isolation of PBMCs was performed on 8.5 to 10 ml fresh peripheral blood. Findings and caveats of the study: Among clonotypes expanded in thyroid above 0.001, most were also found in blood.

The chain joins TRBV11-2 to TRBJ1-2; no clear D gene. The sample consisted of blood. This clonotype was obtained from a man between 18 and 29 years old with Graves' hyperthyroidism. Here the CDR3 reads CASSPRTTLGGYTF. DNA of the CDR3: TGTGCCAGCAGCCCGCGGACGACCCTCGGTGGCTACACCTTC.